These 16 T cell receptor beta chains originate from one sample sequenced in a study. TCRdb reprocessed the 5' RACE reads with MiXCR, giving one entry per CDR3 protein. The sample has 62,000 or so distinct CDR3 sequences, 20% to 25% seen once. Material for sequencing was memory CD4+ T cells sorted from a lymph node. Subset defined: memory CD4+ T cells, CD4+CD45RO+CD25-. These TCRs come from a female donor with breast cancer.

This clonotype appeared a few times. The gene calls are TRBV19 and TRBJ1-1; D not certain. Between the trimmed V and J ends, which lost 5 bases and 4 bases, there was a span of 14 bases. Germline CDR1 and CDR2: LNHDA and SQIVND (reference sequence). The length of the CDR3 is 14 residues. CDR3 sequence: CASSFQSGVTEAFF. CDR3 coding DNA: TGTGCCAGTAGTTTCCAGAGCGGGGTCACTGAAGCTTTCTTT. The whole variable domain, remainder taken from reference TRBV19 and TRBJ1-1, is DGGITQSPKYLFRKEGQNVTLSCEQNLNHDAMYWYRQDPGQGLRLIYYSQIVNDFQKGDIAEGYSVSREKKESFPLTVTSAQKNPTAFYLCASSFQSGVTEAFFGQGTRLTVV.

The CDR3 DNA is TGTGCCAGCAAACACGGACTAGCGGGCCTCATGGATACGCAGTATTTT. Amino acid sequence: CASKHGLAGLMDTQYF. The rearrangement uses TRBV2 and TRBJ2-3, with 11 bases that match TRBD2. This CDR3 spans 16 amino acids. Trimming took 7 bases from V and 6 from J; bases not matched to a gene: 12. CDR1 is SNHLY and CDR2 is FYNNEI in the germline V gene.

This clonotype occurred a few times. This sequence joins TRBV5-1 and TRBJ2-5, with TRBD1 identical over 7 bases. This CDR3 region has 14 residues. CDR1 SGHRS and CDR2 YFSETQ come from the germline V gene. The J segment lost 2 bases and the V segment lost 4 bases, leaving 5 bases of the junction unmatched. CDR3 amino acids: CASSRQGGQETQYF. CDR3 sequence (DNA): TGCGCCAGCAGCAGACAGGGCGGACAAGAGACCCAGTACTTC.

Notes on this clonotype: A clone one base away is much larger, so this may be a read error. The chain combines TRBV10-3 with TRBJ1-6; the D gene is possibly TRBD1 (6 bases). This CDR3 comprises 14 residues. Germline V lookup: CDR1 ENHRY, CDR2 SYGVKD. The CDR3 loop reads CPTDRDNNNSPLHF. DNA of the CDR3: TGTCCCACAGACCGGGACAATAATAATTCACCCCTCCACTTT.

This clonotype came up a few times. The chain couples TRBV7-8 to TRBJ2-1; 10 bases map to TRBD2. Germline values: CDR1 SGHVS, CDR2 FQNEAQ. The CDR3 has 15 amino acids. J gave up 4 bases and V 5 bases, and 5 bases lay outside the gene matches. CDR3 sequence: CASSQGLALYNEQFF. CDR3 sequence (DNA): TGTGCCAGCAGCCAGGGACTAGCGCTGTACAATGAGCAGTTCTTC.

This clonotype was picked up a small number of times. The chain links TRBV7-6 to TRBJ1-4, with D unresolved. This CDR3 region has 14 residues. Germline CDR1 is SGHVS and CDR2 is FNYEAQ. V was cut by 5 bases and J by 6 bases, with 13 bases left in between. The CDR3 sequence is CASSRRSRDEKLFF. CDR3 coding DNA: TGTGCCAGCAGCCGACGCTCGAGGGATGAAAAACTGTTTTTT.

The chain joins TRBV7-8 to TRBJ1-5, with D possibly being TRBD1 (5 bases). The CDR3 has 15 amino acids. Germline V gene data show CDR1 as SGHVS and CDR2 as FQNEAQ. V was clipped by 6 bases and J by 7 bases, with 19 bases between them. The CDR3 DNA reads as TGTGCCAGCAGTTTACCGGGACGGGGTATCCAGCCCCAGCATTTT. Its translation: CASSLPGRGIQPQHF.

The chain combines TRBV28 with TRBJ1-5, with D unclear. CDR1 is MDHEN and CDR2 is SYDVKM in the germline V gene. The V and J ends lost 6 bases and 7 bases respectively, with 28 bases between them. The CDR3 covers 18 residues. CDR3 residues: CASRRLREPQRPQQPQHF. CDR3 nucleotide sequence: TGTGCCAGCAGACGTCTCCGGGAGCCACAACGACCACAACAGCCCCAGCATTTT.

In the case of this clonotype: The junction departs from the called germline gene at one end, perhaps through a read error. CDR3 in amino acids: CGARRAPEQFF. CDR3 sequence (DNA): TGCGGTGCTAGAAGGGCGCCTGAGCAGTTCTTC. This rearrangement joins TRBV20-1 to TRBJ2-1, with no clear D. This CDR3 contains 11 residues. Germline-derived CDR1 and CDR2 are DFQATT and SNEGSKA (reference sequence).

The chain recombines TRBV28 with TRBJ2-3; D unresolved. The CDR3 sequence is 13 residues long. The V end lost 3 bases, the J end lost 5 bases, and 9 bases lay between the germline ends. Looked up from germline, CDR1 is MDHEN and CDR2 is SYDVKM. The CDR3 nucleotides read TGTGCCAGCAGTTTCCAGTCGGTAGATACGCAGTATTTT. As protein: CASSFQSVDTQYF.

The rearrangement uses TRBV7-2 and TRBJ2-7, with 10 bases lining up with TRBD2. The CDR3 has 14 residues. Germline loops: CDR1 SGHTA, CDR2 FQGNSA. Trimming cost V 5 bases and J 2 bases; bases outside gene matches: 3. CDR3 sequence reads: CASSPLAGAYEQYF. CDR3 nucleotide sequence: TGTGCCAGCAGCCCGCTAGCGGGAGCCTACGAGCAGTACTTC.

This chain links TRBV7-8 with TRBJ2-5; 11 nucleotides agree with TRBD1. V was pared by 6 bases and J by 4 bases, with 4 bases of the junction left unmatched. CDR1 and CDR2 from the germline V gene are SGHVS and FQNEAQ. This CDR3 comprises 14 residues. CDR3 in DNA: TGTGCCAGCAGTGGGGACAGGGGGACAGAGACCCAGTACTTC. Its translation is CASSGDRGTETQYF.

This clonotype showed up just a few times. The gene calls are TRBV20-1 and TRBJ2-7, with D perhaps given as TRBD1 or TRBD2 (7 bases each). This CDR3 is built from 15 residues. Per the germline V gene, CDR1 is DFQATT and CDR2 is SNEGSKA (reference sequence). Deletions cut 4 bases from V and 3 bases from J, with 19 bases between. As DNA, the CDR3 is TGCAGTGCTATCCCACCCAGGGGGGGGCTCTACGAGCAGTACTTC. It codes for CSAIPPRGGLYEQYF.

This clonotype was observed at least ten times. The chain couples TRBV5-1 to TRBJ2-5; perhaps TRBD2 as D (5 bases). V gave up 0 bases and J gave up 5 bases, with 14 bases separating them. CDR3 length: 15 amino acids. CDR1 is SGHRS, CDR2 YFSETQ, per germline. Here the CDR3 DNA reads TGCGCCAGCAGCTTGGACAGAGGGCTGGAGGAGACCCAGTACTTC. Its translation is CASSLDRGLEETQYF.

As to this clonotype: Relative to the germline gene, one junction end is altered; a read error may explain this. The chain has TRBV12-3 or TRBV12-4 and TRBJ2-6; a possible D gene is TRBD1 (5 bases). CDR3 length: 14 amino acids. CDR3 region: CASTRPSGANVLTF. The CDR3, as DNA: TGTGCCAGCACACGACCTTCTGGGGCCAACGTCCTGACATTC.

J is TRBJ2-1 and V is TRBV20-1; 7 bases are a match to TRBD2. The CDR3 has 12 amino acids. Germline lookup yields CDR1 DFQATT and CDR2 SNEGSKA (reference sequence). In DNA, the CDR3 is TGCAATGCCCCCACGGGAGGCAATGAGCAGTTCTTC. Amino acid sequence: CNAPTGGNEQFF.